One sample yielded the 23 T cell receptor beta chains listed below, sequenced in a study of beta chain features in type 1 diabetes. General study points: All four CD4+ subsets from Type 1 diabetes patients carried moderately but significantly shorter TCRB CDR3s.

Expressed TCRB transcripts were sequenced, since all the RNA that had been isolated was reverse transcribed. The assay was immunoSEQ multiplex PCR, and TCRdb's table has in-frame clones only and misses some. Here the sample spans about 360,000 clones, over 9.5% being singletons. What these receptors recognize is not known. Sequencing was carried out using naive CD4+ T cells from blood. The source is a woman aged 18-29 years with type 1 diabetes.

This clone was observed a few times. This chain joins TRBV7-9 and TRBJ2-7; no firm D call. The V end was cut by 5 bases, the J end by 10 bases, with 3 bases between. The CDR3 is made up of 8 amino acids. Germline CDR1 reads SEHNR; CDR2 reads FQNEAQ (reference sequence). The CDR3 spells CASSGQYF. The CDR3 coding sequence is TGTGCCAGCAGCGGCCAGTACTTC.

This sequence joins TRBV30 and TRBJ2-3; 9 nucleotides align to TRBD2. V trimming: 1 base; J trimming: 3 bases; junction bases outside the gene matches: 8. Germline lookup yields CDR1 GTSNPN and CDR2 SVGIG (reference sequence). This CDR3 contains 16 residues. The DNA of the CDR3 is TGTGCCTGGAGTGCTAGGCTGCGGGAGGGAACAGATACGCAGTATTTT. Translated, it gives CAWSARLREGTDTQYF.

Only one count was recorded for this clone. The chain carries TRBV10-1 and TRBJ2-3, with 9 bases that match TRBD1. The junction had 9 bases not matched to a gene; V was cut back by 6 bases and J by 5 bases. The CDR3 has 15 amino acids. CDR1 is WNHNN and CDR2 is SYGVQD in the germline V gene (reference sequence). The CDR3 region is CASSPGQGREDTQYF. The CDR3 region has the DNA TGCGCCAGCAGCCCGGGACAGGGAAGGGAAGATACGCAGTATTTT.

The V gene is TRBV29-1, the J gene TRBJ2-1; 7 nucleotides align to TRBD1. V lost 8 bases to trimming and J lost 2 bases; unmatched junction nucleotides: 9. The CDR3 spans 14 residues. CDR1 is SQVTM and CDR2 is ANQGSEA in the germline V gene. CDR3 amino acids: CSTQRGPPYNEQFF. The CDR3 DNA follows: TGCAGCACGCAGAGGGGGCCACCCTACAATGAGCAGTTCTTC.

The genes are TRBV7-9 and TRBJ2-3, with 10 bases aligning to TRBD1. Germline V lookup: CDR1 SEHNR, CDR2 FQNEAQ (reference sequence). The CDR3 is made up of 19 amino acids. V shed 4 bases, J shed 2 bases, and the junction held 15 bases outside the gene matches. CDR3 sequence (DNA): TGTGCCAGCAGCTCCCAGTGGGGACAGGGGTTGACTATCACAGATACGCAGTATTTT. Its protein is CASSSQWGQGLTITDTQYF.

This clone was seen a handful of times. The chain carries TRBV18 and TRBJ1-1; no firm D call. V was cut by 0 bases and J by 6 bases, with 14 bases left in between. Germline V gene sequence: CDR1 KGHSH, CDR2 LQKENI. This CDR3 is built from 15 residues. The CDR3: CASSPPRLAGPEAFF. CDR3 DNA: TGTGCCAGCTCACCACCGAGGCTGGCGGGCCCTGAAGCTTTCTTT. The full variable domain, with the rest looked up from reference TRBV18 and TRBJ1-1, is NAGVMQNPRHLVRRRGQEARLRCSPMKGHSHVYWYRQLPEEGLKFMVYLQKENIIDESGMPKERFSAEFPKEGPSILRIQQVVRGDSAAYFCASSPPRLAGPEAFFGQGTRLTVV.

The V gene is TRBV25-1, the J gene TRBJ1-4; TRBD1 might be the D (5 bases). Trimming shortened V by 1 base and J by 10 bases, and 13 bases separated the two germline ends. The length of the CDR3 is 14 residues. The germline CDR1 and CDR2 sequences are MGHDK and SYGVNS. In DNA form, the CDR3 reads TGTGCCAGCAGTGAATGGGGCCCTCAGGGAAAACTGTTTTTT. This encodes CASSEWGPQGKLFF.

Only a few counts were recorded for this clone. The V call is TRBV5-1, the J call TRBJ2-6; D might be TRBD2 (6 bases). The germline gives CDR1 SGHRS, CDR2 YFSETQ. The CDR3 has 16 amino acids. V was trimmed by 4 bases and J by 0 bases, leaving 11 bases between them. The DNA of the CDR3 is TGCGCCAGCAGCGAGGGACTCCGCTCTGGGGCCAACGTCCTGACTTTC. Its protein product is CASSEGLRSGANVLTF. The full variable domain, rest sourced from reference TRBV5-1 and TRBJ2-6, is KAGVTQTPRYLIKTRGQQVTLSCSPISGHRSVSWYQQTPGQGLQFLFEYFSETQRNKGNFPGRFSGRQFSNSRSEMNVSTLELGDSALYLCASSEGLRSGANVLTFGAGSRLTVL.

This clone was found a few times. The rearrangement joins TRBV29-1 to TRBJ2-2, with 9 positions matching TRBD2. The CDR3 is 15 amino acids. V shed 6 bases, J shed 5 bases, and the junction held 10 bases outside the gene matches. Germline V gives CDR1 SQVTM, CDR2 ANQGSEA. CDR3 nucleotide sequence: TGCAGCGTGGGGCGGCTAGCGGGATCTACCGGGGAGCTGTTTTTT. Its protein product is CSVGRLAGSTGELFF.

This chain links TRBV7-2 with TRBJ2-2, with a weak D call TRBD1 (5 bases). V shed 2 bases and J shed 2 bases, with 12 bases lying between them. Looked up from germline, CDR1 is SGHTA and CDR2 is FQGNSA. CDR3 length: 16 amino acids. The CDR3 sequence: CASSLPQGINTGELFF. The CDR3 nucleotides are TGTGCCAGCAGCTTACCCCAGGGAATCAACACCGGGGAGCTGTTTTTT. The complete variable domain, with remaining parts taken from reference TRBV7-2 and TRBJ2-2, reads GAGVSQSPSNKVTEKGKDVELRCDPISGHTALYWYRQSLGQGLEFLIYFQGNSAPDKSGLPSDRFSAERTGGSVSTLTIQRTQQEDSAVYLCASSLPQGINTGELFFGEGSRLTVL.

This clone has only a few counts. The rearrangement joins TRBV5-1 to TRBJ1-3, with a tentative D call TRBD1 (6 bases). V lost 4 bases, J lost 0 bases, and 8 bases lay in between. Germline V gene sequence: CDR1 SGHRS, CDR2 YFSETQ. The CDR3 covers 14 residues. The chain's CDR3 is CASSDRISGNTIYF. Here the CDR3 DNA reads TGCGCCAGCAGCGACAGGATCTCTGGAAACACCATATATTTT.

This clone was observed a few times. The CDR3 region has the DNA TGTGCCAGCAGCCAAGGGGCCCAGGGCTCCGGGACCCAGTACTTC. It translates to CASSQGAQGSGTQYF. This chain uses TRBV14 with TRBJ2-5; tentative D call: TRBD1 (5 bases). The CDR3 is 15 residues long. The V gene's germline CDR1 is SGHDN and CDR2 FVKESK. V lost 1 base and J lost 7, with 16 bases in between.

A few counts support this clone. This chain connects TRBV28 to TRBJ1-2, with D possibly TRBD1 on 5 matching bases. The CDR3 is made up of 13 amino acids. Germline V gene lookup returns CDR1 MDHEN and CDR2 SYDVKM. V shed 5 bases and J shed 4 bases, with 11 bases lying between them. The CDR3, as DNA: TGTGCCAGCAGTCTCGCCGACAGCTATGGCTACACCTTC. Residues: CASSLADSYGYTF.

This clone was seen a handful of times. The gene calls are TRBV7-9 and TRBJ1-5; perhaps TRBD1 as D (6 bases). Germline lookup yields CDR1 SEHNR and CDR2 FQNEAQ (reference sequence). V was pared by 2 bases and J by 6 bases, with 11 bases between. The length of the CDR3 is 14 residues. The CDR3 is CASSLTGSVQPQHF. The CDR3 DNA sequence: TGTGCCAGCAGCTTAACAGGGTCTGTTCAGCCCCAGCATTTT.

This chain connects TRBV21-1 to TRBJ2-5; TRBD1 was called by the table and not checked on the DNA. TRBV21-1 is assigned pseudogene status. The CDR3 sequence is 16 residues long. The CDR3 DNA is TGTGCCAGCACAACTATAACTAGGGGGACACAAGAGACCCAGTACTTC. Protein: CASTTITRGTQETQYF.

This clone turned up a few times. This CDR3 is also generated by other DNA sequences in the sample. The chain combines TRBV20-1 with TRBJ2-7; a weak D match, TRBD2 (5 bases). Trimming cost V 5 bases and J 3 bases, with 8 bases left between them. The CDR3 consists of 11 residues. CDR1 is DFQATT and CDR2 is SNEGSKA in the germline V gene (reference sequence). CDR3: CSASRGYEQYF. CDR3 bases: TGCAGTGCTTCCCGGGGCTACGAGCAGTACTTC.

The J gene is TRBJ2-3, the V gene TRBV5-6; perhaps TRBD2 as D (6 bases). The germline CDR1 and CDR2 sequences are SGHDT and YYEEEE. There are 14 residues in the CDR3. Trimming removed 5 bases at V and 2 bases at J, with 12 bases between. CDR3 region: CASRRRENTDTQYF. The CDR3 DNA follows: TGTGCCAGCAGGCGACGGGAGAACACAGATACGCAGTATTTT.

This clone has a handful of counts. This rearrangement joins TRBV19 to TRBJ1-5; tentatively, D is TRBD1 (5 bases). The V end was cut by 4 bases, the J end by 1 base, with 14 bases between. The CDR3 covers 16 residues. Germline lookup yields CDR1 LNHDA and CDR2 SQIVND (reference sequence). For the CDR3, the DNA is TGTGCCAGTAGTAACGTCAGGGAAAGGAGCAATCAGCCCCAGCATTTT. Protein product: CASSNVRERSNQPQHF.

The chain uses TRBV7-2 and TRBJ2-1; TRBD1 agrees at 7 bases. V was pared by 5 bases and J by 9 bases, with 16 bases of the junction left unmatched. From germline, CDR1 is SGHTA and CDR2 FQGNSA. This CDR3 contains 16 residues. CDR3 amino acids: CASSRVGTETSGEQFF. CDR3 sequence (DNA): TGTGCCAGCAGCCGGGTGGGGACAGAGACTTCTGGTGAGCAGTTCTTC. Supplemented by reference TRBV7-2 and TRBJ2-1, the full variable domain reads GAGVSQSPSNKVTEKGKDVELRCDPISGHTALYWYRQSLGQGLEFLIYFQGNSAPDKSGLPSDRFSAERTGGSVSTLTIQRTQQEDSAVYLCASSRVGTETSGEQFFGPGTRLTVL.

In its sample, this clone was seen a few times. The genes are TRBV7-9 and TRBJ2-1; 8 bases match TRBD2. Germline lookup yields CDR1 SEHNR and CDR2 FQNEAQ (reference sequence). CDR3 length: 16 residues. The V segment lost 2 bases and the J segment 5 bases; nucleotides outside the gene matches: 8. Here the CDR3 DNA reads TGTGCCAGCAGCTTAAGGATCGGGGGGGGCCACAATGAGCAGTTCTTC. It codes for CASSLRIGGGHNEQFF. The full variable domain, rest sourced from reference TRBV7-9 and TRBJ2-1, is DTGVSQNPRHKITKRGQNVTFRCDPISEHNRLYWYRQTLGQGPEFLTYFQNEAQLEKSRLLSDRFSAERPKGSFSTLEIQRTEQGDSAMYLCASSLRIGGGHNEQFFGPGTRLTVL.

This clone appeared a few times. J is TRBJ2-1 and V is TRBV18, with 10 bases matching TRBD2. J was trimmed by 9 bases and V by 1 base; bases with no gene match: 6. This CDR3 has 15 amino acids. Germline-derived CDR1 and CDR2 are KGHSH and LQKENI. The CDR3 is CASSPRSGRASEQFF. DNA of the CDR3: TGTGCCAGCTCACCACGGAGCGGGAGGGCCTCTGAGCAGTTCTTC.

This clone was seen a handful of times. The chain couples TRBV20-1 to TRBJ2-3; D is unresolved. The germline CDR1 and CDR2 sequences are DFQATT and SNEGSKA (reference sequence). Trimming took off 5 bases at V and 2 bases at J, with 2 bases between the two ends. The CDR3 sequence is 10 residues long. CDR3 residues: CSAHTDTQYF. The CDR3 coding sequence is TGCAGTGCTCACACAGATACGCAGTATTTT.

This clone appeared a few times. This rearrangement joins TRBV27 to TRBJ1-1, with D unresolved. This CDR3 is 12 amino acids long. The germline gives CDR1 MNHEY, CDR2 SMNVEV (reference sequence). V lost 5 bases and J lost 1, with 5 bases in between. The CDR3 spells CASSEGNTEAFF. The CDR3 bases are TGTGCCAGCAGTGAGGGGAACACTGAAGCTTTCTTT.